One T cell receptor (beta chain) is described in this entry. Its antigen is still unknown. These data originate in a study of STAT3 mutations in large granular lymphocyte leukemia. Clones were read by immunoSEQ multiplex PCR, and TCRdb kept only the in-frame ones, dropping some. The table lists over 30,000 clones, 70% to 90% of them singletons. Study outcomes and limitations: Every T-cell large granular lymphocyte leukemia patient had at least one immunodominant TCR beta clonotype.

V lost 8 bases, J lost 9 bases, and 20 bases lay in between. CDR1 MDHEN and CDR2 SYDVKM come from the germline V gene. The CDR3 runs to 15 residues. This TCR came from a human donor with T large granular lymphocyte leukemia. Some clones in this sample may be carry-over from other donors' samples. The sequenced material came from PBMCs. The gene calls are TRBV28 and TRBJ1-6, with D perhaps TRBD1 (6 bases). The CDR3 reads CASGLRAGATSPLHF. DNA of the CDR3: TGTGCCAGCGGCCTACGAGCAGGGGCGACTTCACCCCTCCACTTT.